The clone carrying this T cell receptor (beta chain) was recorded only once. The antigen is unknown. The repertoire was sequenced with immunoSEQ multiplex PCR; TCRdb's copy has only in-frame clones and lacks some. The data show nearly 110,000 clones, 90% to 95% seen once. This sample stems from a study of T cell responses to AZD1222 COVID-19 vaccine. About the study: Second-dose intervals near 4 or 12 weeks were combined. Study results and limitations: Every sample of the repertoires postdated the peak T cell response. Recipients of AZD1222 seropositive at baseline numbered only 6 or 7. Spike regions recognized by vaccine-associated CD4 TCRs spanned the protein, led by 160-218 and 743-854.

J lost 6 bases, V lost 3 bases, and 16 bases had no gene match. The CDR3 spans 18 residues. Per germline, CDR1 SGHDT and CDR2 YYEEEE. This TCR came from an adult in good health. The genes are TRBV5-6 and TRBJ2-1; 9 bases are a match to TRBD1. The sequencing here drew on peripheral blood, taken on day 0 of AZD1222 vaccination. Here the CDR3 DNA reads TGTGCCAGCAGCTGGGAGAAGGGGACAGGGAAAAGGTCCAATGAGCAGTTCTTC. The encoded protein is CASSWEKGTGKRSNEQFF.